The entry that follows covers one TCR beta chain sequence. This sample is part of a study of blood T cell repertoires in COVID-19. The assay was immunoSEQ multiplex PCR, and TCRdb's table has in-frame clones only and misses some. Of under 250,000 clones detected, more than 70% appear once; the ten largest clones hold around 6.3%. Germline V gene lookup returns CDR1 KGHSH and CDR2 LQKENI. Deletions cut 3 bases from V and 3 bases from J, with 15 bases between. This CDR3 has 15 amino acids. Sample: peripheral blood. This TCR derives from a woman in her 30s with COVID-19, enrolled during active disease. V is TRBV18 and J is TRBJ2-7; D might be TRBD1 (5 bases). CDR3 amino acids: CASSPQGPDLYEQYF. DNA for the CDR3: TGTGCCAGCTCACCTCAGGGCCCCGACCTCTACGAGCAGTACTTC.